The rows below give T cell receptor beta chains drawn from one sample of a study of cytomegalovirus exposure and HLA in healthy donors. Repertoires were generated with immunoSEQ multiplex PCR, while TCRdb's copy carries only in-frame clones and drops some. The profile shows some 170,000 clones, about four fifths of them singletons. The specimen sequenced was PBMCs. These receptors originate from a young woman in good health and CMV-seropositive. The CDR3 runs from the conserved cysteine through the conserved F or W. The order of the fields is V gene, J gene, clone size, D gene, CDR3 DNA, CDR3 protein. The D gene is left open where the match is weak. Clone size is stated in some rows and not others, as once, few, many or a class when expanded.

TRBV9	TRBJ1-2	-	-	TGTGCCAGCAGCGGGATGGGACTGGTTAACTATGGCTACACCTTC	CASSGMGLVNYGYTF
TRBV11-3	TRBJ2-3	-	TRBD2	TGTGCCAGCAGCCAAAGACTAGCGGGGGGGCTGGGAGATACGCAGTATTTT	CASSQRLAGGLGDTQYF
TRBV6-5	TRBJ1-2	-	TRBD1	TGTGCCAGCAGTGTTATTCGGACAGGAGGTGCTGGCTACACCTTC	CASSVIRTGGAGYTF
TRBV6-5	TRBJ1-1	-	TRBD1	TGTGCCAGCAGTTACTCGCAGGGGGGTACTGAAGCTTTCTTT	CASSYSQGGTEAFF
TRBV6-1	TRBJ1-2	-	TRBD1	TGTGCCAGCAGTGAGTGGGGACAGGGGTTTGGAGACACCTTC	CASSEWGQGFGDTF
TRBV18	TRBJ2-7	few	TRBD1	TGTGCCAGCTCACCACCACGTAAGAGGGACAGGCAACCCTACGAGCAGTACTTC	CASSPPRKRDRQPYEQYF
TRBV10-3	TRBJ1-6	-	TRBD1	TGTGCCACAGGACAGGGAACCCAGTCACCCCTCCACTTT	CATGQGTQSPLHF
TRBV7-9	TRBJ2-7	-	-	TGTGCCAGCAGCTCCTGGGGGCAGACCTACGAGCAGTACTTC	CASSSWGQTYEQYF
TRBV5-8	TRBJ2-7	-	-	TGTGCCAGCAGCCCAAGACAGGCCTACTCCTACGAGCAGTACTTC	CASSPRQAYSYEQYF
TRBV11-2	TRBJ2-3	-	-	TGTGCCAGCAGCGAACAGGGTAGAGGCACAGATACGCAGTATTTT	CASSEQGRGTDTQYF
TRBV5-6	TRBJ2-7	-	-	TGTGCCAGCGGGAATGAGGGGACATCCTACGAGCAGTACTTC	CASGNEGTSYEQYF
TRBV5-6	TRBJ2-2	few	TRBD1	TGTGCCAGCAGCCCACTTACAGGGGAAACCGGGGAGCTGTTTTTT	CASSPLTGETGELFF
TRBV7-8	TRBJ2-5	-	-	TGTGCCAGCAGCTTAGTAAGAGCGATACAAGAGACCCAGTACTTC	CASSLVRAIQETQYF
TRBV7-2	TRBJ2-4	few	TRBD1	TGTGCCAGCAGATCCCAGGGGGCGCTGGGAAACATTCAGTACTTC	CASRSQGALGNIQYF
TRBV27	TRBJ2-7	-	TRBD1	TGTGCCAGCACCCCGGGACAGGGGGCCCTCGAGCAGTACTTC	CASTPGQGALEQYF
TRBV7-2	TRBJ1-2	-	-	TGTGCCAGCAGCTTAGCGAGGGAGGGATTGGGCTACACCTTC	CASSLAREGLGYTF
TRBV5-4	TRBJ2-3	-	-	TGTGCCAGCAGCTTACATCGCCGGGTCGGCACAGATACGCAGTATTTT	CASSLHRRVGTDTQYF
TRBV7-9	TRBJ2-2	-	-	TGTGCCAGCAGCTCCATCGGGGAGCTGTTTTTT	CASSSIGELFF
TRBV6-6	TRBJ1-5	-	-	TGTGCCAGCACGGTTTCAGGGCAGCCCCAGCATTTT	CASTVSGQPQHF
TRBV5-4	TRBJ1-2	-	TRBD1	TGTGCCAGCAGAACCCCCGGGACAGCCTTTGGTGGCTACACCTTC	CASRTPGTAFGGYTF
TRBV7-3	TRBJ2-2	-	TRBD2	TGTGCCAGCAGCTTAGGACTAGCGGGGGGCACCGGGGAGCTGTTTTTT	CASSLGLAGGTGELFF
TRBV7-2	TRBJ2-5	-	TRBD2	TGTGCCAGCAGCTTGTATCGGGGGGGCGGAGAGACCCAGTACTTC	CASSLYRGGGETQYF
TRBV4-3	TRBJ2-5	-	-	TGCGCCAGCAGCCAAGAACAGGGCAAGCAAGAGACCCAGTACTTC	CASSQEQGKQETQYF
TRBV18	TRBJ2-7	-	TRBD1	TGTGCCAGCTCACCGGGACAGGGAAATACCTACGAGCAGTACTTC	CASSPGQGNTYEQYF
TRBV27	TRBJ2-1	-	TRBD2	TGTGCCAGCAGTTTACTAGCGGGGAACGGGAATGAGCAGTTCTTC	CASSLLAGNGNEQFF
TRBV5-6	TRBJ1-5	-	TRBD1	TGTGCCAGCAGCTTGGCTCGACAAACAGGGGTACAGCCCCAGCATTTT	CASSLARQTGVQPQHF
TRBV7-6	TRBJ2-7	-	-	TGTGCCAGCAGCTCGGCGGAGGTCCTTTTCGACGAGCAGTACTTC	CASSSAEVLFDEQYF
TRBV6-1	TRBJ2-7	-	TRBD1	TGTGCCAGCAGTGAAGTTTGGACAGGGTCCGAGCAGTACTTC	CASSEVWTGSEQYF
TRBV5-8	TRBJ2-3	-	-	TGTGCCAGCAGCTTAGGGGGGGGACGTACAGATACGCAGTATTTT	CASSLGGGRTDTQYF
TRBV6-5	TRBJ2-5	-	-	TGTGCCAGCAGGAGACCCTCTAGAGGGCAAGAGACCCAGTACTTC	CASRRPSRGQETQYF
TRBV5-1	TRBJ2-3	-	-	TGCGCCAGCAGCTTGGAAGGGGGCACAGATACGCAGTATTTT	CASSLEGGTDTQYF
TRBV7-9	TRBJ2-1	-	-	TGTGCCAGCAGCTTAGGTTGGGGGGAGAGCTCCTACAATGAGCAGTTCTTC	CASSLGWGESSYNEQFF
TRBV5-6	TRBJ2-7	-	TRBD1	TGTGCCAGCAGTCAGGGGGTTTCCTACGAGCAGTACTTC	CASSQGVSYEQYF
TRBV29-1	TRBJ1-1	few	-	TGCAGCACTGAAAGTAGGCAGGGGCTAGAAGCTTTCTTT	CSTESRQGLEAFF
TRBV9	TRBJ2-1	-	-	TGTGCCAGCAGCGTAGTAGGGGTCAATGAGCAGTTCTTC	CASSVVGVNEQFF
TRBV15	TRBJ2-7	-	TRBD2	TGTGCCACCAGCACCCGGACTAGCGGGGCGGAAGAGCAGTACTTC	CATSTRTSGAEEQYF
TRBV27	TRBJ2-7	-	-	TGTGCCAGCAGTTTAAATGAGCTCTACGAGCAGTACTTC	CASSLNELYEQYF
TRBV5-4	TRBJ2-1	-	TRBD2	TGTGCCAGCAGCTTAGGCCCCTCGGGAGGCAATGAGCAGTTCTTC	CASSLGPSGGNEQFF
TRBV7-9	TRBJ2-2	few	TRBD1	TGTGCCAGCAGTCGGACAGGGGGCGGTTGGACCGGGGAGCTGTTTTTT	CASSRTGGGWTGELFF
TRBV21-1	TRBJ2-7	-	-	TGTGCCAGCAGCAATGGGGGGAGAGACGGCTACGAGCAGTACTTC	CASSNGGRDGYEQYF
TRBV11-2	TRBJ1-3	few	-	TGTGCCAGCAGCTTAGACAGGGGACACACCATATATTTT	CASSLDRGHTIYF
TRBV19	TRBJ2-2	-	-	TGTGCCAGTAGACAGAGCCCGGCGGGTGACACCGGGGAGCTGTTTTTT	CASRQSPAGDTGELFF
TRBV25-1	TRBJ1-2	-	-	TGTGCCAGCAGTCCTACTACCCAACCCCGGGGAGGCTACACCTTC	CASSPTTQPRGGYTF
TRBV11-2	TRBJ2-7	-	TRBD2	TGTGCCAGCAGCTCCTTTGATAGCGGGGAGAGGGGATACGAGCAGTACTTC	CASSSFDSGERGYEQYF
TRBV29-1	TRBJ1-1	few	-	TGCAGCGTTGAGGGGAGGAAAGCTTTCTTT	CSVEGRKAFF
TRBV9	TRBJ1-1	-	TRBD1	TGTGCCAGCAGTGGCCCCCCAGGACAGGGGAACACTGAAGCTTTCTTT	CASSGPPGQGNTEAFF
TRBV2	TRBJ1-4	-	TRBD1	TGTGCCAGCAGTGCGGACAGGGCGGGGTTTGAAAAACTGTTTTTT	CASSADRAGFEKLFF
TRBV28	TRBJ2-7	-	TRBD1	TGTGCCACCGCGGACAGGGCTCCCTACGAGCAGTACTTC	CATADRAPYEQYF
TRBV29-1	TRBJ1-5	-	-	TGCAGCGTTGGGTCCGGTAATCAGCCCCAGCATTTT	CSVGSGNQPQHF
TRBV7-9	TRBJ1-2	few	-	TGTGCCAGCAGCCCAGTCTTGGGCCGCGGCTACACCTTC	CASSPVLGRGYTF
TRBV6-5	TRBJ2-5	-	TRBD2	TGTGCCAGCAGGCGACTAGCGGGGGAAGAGACCCAGTACTTC	CASRRLAGEETQYF
TRBV7-6	TRBJ2-1	-	-	TGTGCCAGCAGCCCAACGGACAATGAGCAGTTCTTC	CASSPTDNEQFF
TRBV7-2	TRBJ2-7	-	TRBD1	TGTGCCAGCAGCTTAAACGTAGGGACAGGTTACGAGCAGTACTTC	CASSLNVGTGYEQYF